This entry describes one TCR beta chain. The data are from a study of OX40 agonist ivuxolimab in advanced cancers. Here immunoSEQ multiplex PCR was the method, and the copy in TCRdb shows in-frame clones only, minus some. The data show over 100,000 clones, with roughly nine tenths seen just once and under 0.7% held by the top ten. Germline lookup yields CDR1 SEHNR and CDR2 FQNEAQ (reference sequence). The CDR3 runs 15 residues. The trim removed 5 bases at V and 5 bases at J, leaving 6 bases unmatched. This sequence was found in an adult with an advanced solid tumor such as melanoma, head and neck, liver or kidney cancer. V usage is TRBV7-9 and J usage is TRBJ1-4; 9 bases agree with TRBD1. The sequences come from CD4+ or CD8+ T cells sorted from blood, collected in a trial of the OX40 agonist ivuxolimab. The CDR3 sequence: CASSASGTGNEKLFF. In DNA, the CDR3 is TGTGCCAGCAGCGCTTCCGGGACAGGGAATGAAAAACTGTTTTTT.